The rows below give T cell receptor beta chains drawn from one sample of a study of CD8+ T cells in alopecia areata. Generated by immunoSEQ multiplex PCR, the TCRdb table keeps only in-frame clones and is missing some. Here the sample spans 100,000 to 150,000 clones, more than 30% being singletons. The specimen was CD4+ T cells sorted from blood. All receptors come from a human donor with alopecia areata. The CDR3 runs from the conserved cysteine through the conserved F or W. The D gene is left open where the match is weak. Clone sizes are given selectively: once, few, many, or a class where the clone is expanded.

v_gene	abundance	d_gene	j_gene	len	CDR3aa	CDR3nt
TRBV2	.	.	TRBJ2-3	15	CASSEATRGPDTQYF	TGTGCCAGCAGTGAAGCGACACGGGGGCCAGATACGCAGTATTTT
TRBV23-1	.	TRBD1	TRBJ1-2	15	CASTQPDRTGYGYTF	TGCGCCAGCACCCAACCGGACAGGACAGGCTATGGCTACACCTTC
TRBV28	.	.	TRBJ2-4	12	CASSSPSDIQYF	TGTGCCAGCAGTTCCCCTAGCGACATTCAGTACTTC
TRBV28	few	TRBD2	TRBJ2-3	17	CASSLWDGGGGTDTQYF	TGTGCCAGCAGTTTATGGGATGGCGGGGGAGGCACAGATACGCAGTATTTT
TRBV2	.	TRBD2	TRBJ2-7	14	CASSGTSGRYEQYF	TGTGCCAGCAGTGGTACTAGCGGGAGATACGAGCAGTACTTC
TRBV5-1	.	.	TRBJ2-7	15	CARIQRGQGRYEQYF	TGCGCCAGAATTCAACGGGGCCAGGGTCGGTACGAGCAGTACTTC
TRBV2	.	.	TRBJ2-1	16	CASTARIREFYNEQFF	TGTGCCAGCACCGCTAGGATTCGGGAGTTCTACAATGAGCAGTTCTTC
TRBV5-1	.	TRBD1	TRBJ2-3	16	CASTLSPTGGTDTQYF	TGCGCCAGCACCTTATCCCCCACAGGGGGCACAGATACGCAGTATTTT
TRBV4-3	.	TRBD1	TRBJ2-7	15	CASSQWGQGLDEQYF	TGCGCCAGCAGCCAATGGGGACAGGGTCTGGACGAGCAGTACTTC
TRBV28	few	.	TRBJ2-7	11	CASRNFYEQYF	TGTGCCAGCAGGAACTTCTACGAGCAGTACTTC
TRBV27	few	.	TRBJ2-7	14	CASSLQQGGYEQYF	TGTGCCAGCAGTTTACAACAGGGGGGGTACGAGCAGTACTTC
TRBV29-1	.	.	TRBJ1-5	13	CSVGGQRNQPQHF	TGCAGCGTTGGAGGACAGAGGAATCAGCCCCAGCATTTT
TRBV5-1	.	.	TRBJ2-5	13	CASSAGLAETQYF	TGCGCCAGCAGCGCTGGACTGGCAGAGACCCAGTACTTC
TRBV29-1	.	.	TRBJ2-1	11	CSATGYHEQFF	TGCAGCGCCACAGGGTACCATGAGCAGTTCTTC
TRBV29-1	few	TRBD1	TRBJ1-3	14	CSVDSGQGINTIYF	TGCAGCGTTGATTCGGGACAGGGAATAAACACCATATATTTT
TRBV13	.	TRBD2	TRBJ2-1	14	CASRTSGYYNEQFF	TGTGCCAGCCGAACTAGCGGCTACTACAATGAGCAGTTCTTC
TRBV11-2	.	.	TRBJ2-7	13	CASSLNQVGEQYF	TGTGCCAGCAGTCTCAACCAGGTGGGCGAGCAGTACTTC
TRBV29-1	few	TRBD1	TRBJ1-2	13	CSVGQGANYGYTF	TGCAGCGTAGGACAGGGGGCTAACTATGGCTACACCTTC
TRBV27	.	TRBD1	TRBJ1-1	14	CASSPTRDRVDAFF	TGTGCCAGCAGTCCAACCCGGGACAGGGTTGATGCTTTCTTT